A single sample gave rise to the 15 T cell receptor beta chains below, sequenced in a study of CD8 T cells in Susac syndrome. With random hexamers, reverse transcription was performed on about 0.5 to 1 ug of RNA. Using its own MiXCR run on the immunoSEQ multiplex PCR reads, TCRdb lists one record per CDR3 protein. The data show about 430,000 distinct CDR3 sequences, around 85% seen once. Sequenced: CD8+ T cells from PBMCs. These receptors came from a human donor with multiple sclerosis.

V usage is TRBV7-6 and J usage is TRBJ1-2, with D perhaps matching TRBD1 (5 bases). The CDR3 runs to 16 residues. Trimming took off 5 bases at V and 0 bases at J, with 16 bases between the two ends. The germline V gene has CDR1 SGHVS and CDR2 FNYEAQ. For the CDR3, the DNA is TGTGCCAGCAGCGCAAAGAGGGACCCAGCTAACTATGGCTACACCTTC. Translation gives CASSAKRDPANYGYTF.

To note about this clonotype: A read error may produce the germline difference seen at one junction end. The chain carries TRBV5-1 and TRBJ1-1; TRBD1 matches at 8 bases. CDR3 length: 14 residues. Germline CDR1 SGHRS, CDR2 YFSETQ. CDR3 sequence reads: CVSSHGQGNTEAFF. In nucleotides, the CDR3 is TGCGTCAGCAGCCACGGACAGGGGAACACTGAAGCTTTCTTT.

The rearrangement uses TRBV27 and TRBJ1-2, with TRBD1 matching 7 bases. Germline V gene sequence: CDR1 MNHEY, CDR2 SMNVEV (reference sequence). V gave up 0 bases and J gave up 5 bases; unmatched junction bases: 9. This CDR3 is built from 16 residues. The CDR3 here is CASSLSGQGVRYGYTF. CDR3 nucleotide sequence: TGTGCCAGCAGTTTATCGGGGCAGGGGGTAAGGTATGGCTACACCTTC.

The chain couples TRBV27 to TRBJ1-4; no clear D gene. The V and J ends lost 0 bases and 0 bases respectively, with 8 bases between them. Germline V CDR1 and CDR2: MNHEY, SMNVEV (reference sequence). The CDR3 spans 16 residues. Written as DNA, the CDR3 is TGTGCCAGCAGTTTATCCTGGGTTGCAACTAATGAAAAACTGTTTTTT. It yields the protein CASSLSWVATNEKLFF.

The rearrangement links TRBV7-8 to TRBJ1-2; perhaps TRBD1 as D (6 bases). Germline V CDR1 and CDR2: SGHVS, FQNEAQ. The CDR3 is 16 amino acids. Trimming removed 3 bases at V and 7 bases at J, with 21 bases between. The CDR3 reads CASSFTRTGTQFGYTF. The CDR3 nucleotides are TGTGCCAGCAGCTTCACCAGAACGGGGACACAATTTGGCTACACCTTC.

The chain uses TRBV6-5 and TRBJ2-3, with unresolved D. V was shortened by 0 bases and J by 0 bases, with 19 bases between the two germline ends. The CDR3 is 19 amino acids. Germline CDR1 reads MNHEY; CDR2 reads SVGAGI. Here the CDR3 DNA reads TGTGCCAGCAGTTACTCTAGTTCCTTGGACGGTACTAGCACAGATACGCAGTATTTT. Translation gives CASSYSSSLDGTSTDTQYF.

The chain combines TRBV5-6 with TRBJ2-1; TRBD2 matches at 8 bases. Per germline, CDR1 SGHDT and CDR2 YYEEEE. The CDR3 has 16 residues. The J segment lost 3 bases and the V segment lost 1 base, leaving 6 bases of the junction unmatched. The chain's CDR3 is CASSLRGGGFYNEQFF. As DNA, the CDR3 is TGTGCCAGCAGCTTGCGGGGGGGTGGTTTCTACAATGAGCAGTTCTTC.

The V gene is TRBV7-6, the J gene TRBJ2-1, with 7 bases aligning to TRBD1. The length of the CDR3 is 14 residues. The V gene's germline CDR1 is SGHVS and CDR2 FNYEAQ. The V and J ends lost 2 bases and 5 bases, in that order; junction bases with no gene match: 3. CDR3 nucleotides: TGTGCCAGCAGCTTATTTACAGGGGACAATGAGCAGTTCTTC. Translation: CASSLFTGDNEQFF.

V gene TRBV30 combines with J gene TRBJ2-1; either TRBD1 or TRBD2 may fit D (5 bases each). The CDR3 sequence is 19 residues long. CDR1 is GTSNPN and CDR2 is SVGIG in the germline V gene (reference sequence). Trimming shortened V by 1 base and J by 4 bases, and 26 bases separated the two germline ends. CDR3 DNA sequence: TGTGCCTGGAGTGGAAATACCGAGGGAACAGGCCGTTTATACAATGAGCAGTTCTTC. As protein: CAWSGNTEGTGRLYNEQFF.

This clonotype was observed a single time. The chain has TRBV7-9 and TRBJ2-7, with 7 bases matching TRBD2. This CDR3 comprises 13 residues. V shed 2 bases and J 5 bases; nucleotides not matched to a gene: 3. CDR1 and CDR2 from the germline V gene are SEHNR and FQNEAQ (reference sequence). The CDR3 sequence: CASSLTLADEQYF. CDR3 nucleotide sequence: TGTGCCAGCAGCTTAACCCTAGCGGACGAGCAGTACTTC.

This clonotype was picked up one time. This chain connects TRBV29-1 to TRBJ1-4, with 9 positions matching TRBD1. Germline lookup yields CDR1 SQVTM and CDR2 ANQGSEA. The ends lost 5 bases at V and 5 bases at J; junction bases unmatched: 6. The CDR3 has 14 residues. CDR3 nucleotides: TGCAGCGTTTGGGACAGGGACTTGAATGAAAAACTGTTTTTT. This translates into CSVWDRDLNEKLFF.

The rearrangement joins TRBV19 to TRBJ2-5; 11 bases line up with TRBD2. Germline values: CDR1 LNHDA, CDR2 SQIVND (reference sequence). The V and J ends lost 3 bases and 10 bases, in that order; junction bases with no gene match: 7. The CDR3 extends over 14 amino acids. Here the CDR3 DNA reads TGTGCCAGTAGTATGCTAGCGGGAGGTCTGGACCAGTACTTC. This sequence encodes CASSMLAGGLDQYF.

In its sample, this clonotype was seen once. J is TRBJ2-7 and V is TRBV11-2, with D perhaps matching TRBD2 (6 bases). The V gene lost 5 bases and the J gene lost 2 bases, with 13 bases spanning the gap. Germline assignment: CDR1 SGHAT and CDR2 FQNNGV. The CDR3 runs to 14 residues. CDR3 coding DNA: TGTGCCAGCAGCGCGGGACCGCTCACCTACGAGCAGTACTTC. This codes for CASSAGPLTYEQYF.

The chain has TRBV6-5 and TRBJ2-1; 12 bases fit TRBD2. The CDR3 is made up of 13 amino acids. V was pared by 11 bases and J by 8 bases, with 7 bases of the junction left unmatched. Germline V gene data show CDR1 as MNHEY and CDR2 as SVGAGI. The CDR3 protein is CASTSGRAHEQFF. The CDR3 DNA reads TGTGCCTCGACTAGCGGGAGAGCACATGAGCAGTTCTTC.

The chain's CDR3 is CASTPVPVAELFHEQFF. As DNA, the CDR3 is TGTGCCAGCACTCCTGTGCCCGTCGCGGAGCTCTTTCATGAGCAGTTCTTC. The chain combines TRBV27 with TRBJ2-1; D uncertain. The length of the CDR3 is 17 residues. The germline CDR1 and CDR2 sequences are MNHEY and SMNVEV (reference sequence). Trimming stripped 7 bases from V and 8 bases from J, with 27 bases between.